The entry below gives a single TCR beta chain sequence along with its context. The antigen is unknown. One junction end does not reproduce the germline sequence, and a read error may be involved. The data originate from a study of lymphopenia after photon versus proton radiotherapy. Generated by immunoSEQ multiplex PCR, the TCRdb table keeps only in-frame clones and is missing some. The table shows approximately 6,800 clones, with roughly 90% occurring only once. Study outcomes and limitations: After lymphocyte nadir, photon-treated repertoires showed oligoclonal expansion, especially CD8+ Temra.

CDR1 and CDR2 from the germline V gene are LNHDA and SQIVND (reference sequence). This CDR3 has 14 amino acids. This TCR was recovered from a man in his 60s with cholangiocarcinoma. This chain joins TRBV19 and TRBJ2-3; 7 nucleotides match TRBD1. Sequencing was performed on peripheral blood, taken from a patient treated with photon-based radiotherapy. The CDR3 coding sequence is TGTGCCAGTAGTTTAGACAGGGTCACAGATACGCAGTATTTT. Its translation: CASSLDRVTDTQYF.